This TCR beta chain came from a study of regulatory T cells in long-lasting Graves disease. About this clonotype: Its target is not known.

V lost 0 bases to trimming and J lost 0 bases, with 8 bases between them. Germline values: CDR1 MNHEY, CDR2 SVGAGI. The CDR3 is made up of 15 amino acids. For TCR beta, libraries came from iRepertoire HTBI primers and Arm-PCR of CDR3 regions. One entry per CDR3 protein results from TCRdb running MiXCR on the multiplex PCR reads. Here the sample spans about 660,000 distinct CDR3 sequences, about 32% being singletons. Study-wide results and caveats: Persistent disease favored TRBV28, TRBJ1-2 and TRBJ2-5. Relative to new patients (around 1,000), persistent patients exhibited greater sharing of public clonotypes (over 2,500).

As for time point: persistent/refractory GD, antithyroid drugs over 5 years with positive TRAb. After RNA was extracted from PBMCs, the TCR library was made from it. Sample: peripheral blood mononuclear cells (PBMCs), taken when the disease was refractory, from a patient treated with antithyroid drugs. This sequence was found in a female donor with Graves disease. The V gene is TRBV6-5, the J gene TRBJ1-2, with no clear D. The CDR3 DNA reads as TGTGCCAGCAGTTACTCGGGCAGATCTAACTATGGCTACACCTTC. Amino acid sequence: CASSYSGRSNYGYTF.